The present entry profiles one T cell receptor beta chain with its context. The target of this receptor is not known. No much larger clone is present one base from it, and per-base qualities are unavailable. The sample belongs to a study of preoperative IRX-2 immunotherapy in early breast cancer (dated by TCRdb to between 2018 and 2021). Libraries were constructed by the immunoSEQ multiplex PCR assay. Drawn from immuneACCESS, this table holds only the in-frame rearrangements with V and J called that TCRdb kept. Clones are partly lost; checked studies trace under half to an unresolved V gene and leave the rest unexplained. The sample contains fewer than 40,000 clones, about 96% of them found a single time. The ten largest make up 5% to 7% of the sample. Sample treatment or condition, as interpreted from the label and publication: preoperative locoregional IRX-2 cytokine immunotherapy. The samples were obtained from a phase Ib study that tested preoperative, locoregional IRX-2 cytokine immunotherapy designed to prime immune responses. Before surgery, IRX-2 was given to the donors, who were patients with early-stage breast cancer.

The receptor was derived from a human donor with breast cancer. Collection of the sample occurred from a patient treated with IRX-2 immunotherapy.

The CDR3 protein sequence reads: CASSLAGQGSDEQYF. The base sequence is TGTGCCAGCAGCTTAGCAGGACAGGGGAGCGACGAGCAGTACTTC. The chain was built from TRBV13 and TRBJ2-7; 9 bases in the junction line up with TRBD1. After removal of 1 base from V and 5 bases from J, the junction retains 6 bases not matched to a gene. Spanning cysteine to phenylalanine, the CDR3 consists of 15 amino acids. Just CDR3 DNA is preserved here, 45 bases in frame from base 1. According to the germline V gene (reference sequence), CDR1 reads PRHDT and CDR2 reads FYEKMQ.